The clone carrying this T cell receptor (beta chain) was recorded a few times. MiXCR, run by TCRdb on the RT-PCR reads, gives a single entry per CDR3 protein. The sample yields hundreds of thousands of distinct CDR3 sequences, 12% to 15% seen once. The V gene's germline CDR1 is MNHEY and CDR2 SVGAGI. Unmatched junction bases numbered 10, after V lost 3 bases and J lost 4 bases. This CDR3 has 18 residues. Material: memory CD4+ T cells from blood. This clonotype was sampled from a female donor in good health, serving as a healthy control. This chain links TRBV6-5 with TRBJ2-6, with 9 nucleotides matching TRBD1. The CDR3 sequence is CASSYPDRGIGGANVLTF. In DNA, the CDR3 is TGTGCCAGCAGTTATCCCGACAGGGGGATTGGAGGGGCCAACGTCCTGACTTTC.